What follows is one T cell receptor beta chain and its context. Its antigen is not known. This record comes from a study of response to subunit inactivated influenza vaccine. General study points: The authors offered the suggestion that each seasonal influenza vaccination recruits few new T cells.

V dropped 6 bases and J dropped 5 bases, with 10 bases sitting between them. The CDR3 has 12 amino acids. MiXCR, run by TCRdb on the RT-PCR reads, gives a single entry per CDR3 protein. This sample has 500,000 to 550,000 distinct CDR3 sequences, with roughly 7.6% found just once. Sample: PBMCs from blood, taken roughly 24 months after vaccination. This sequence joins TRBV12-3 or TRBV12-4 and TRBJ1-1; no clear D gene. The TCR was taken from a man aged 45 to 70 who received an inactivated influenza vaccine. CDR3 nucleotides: TGTGCCAGCAGCGTAGGGATGACTGAAGCTTTCTTT. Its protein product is CASSVGMTEAFF.